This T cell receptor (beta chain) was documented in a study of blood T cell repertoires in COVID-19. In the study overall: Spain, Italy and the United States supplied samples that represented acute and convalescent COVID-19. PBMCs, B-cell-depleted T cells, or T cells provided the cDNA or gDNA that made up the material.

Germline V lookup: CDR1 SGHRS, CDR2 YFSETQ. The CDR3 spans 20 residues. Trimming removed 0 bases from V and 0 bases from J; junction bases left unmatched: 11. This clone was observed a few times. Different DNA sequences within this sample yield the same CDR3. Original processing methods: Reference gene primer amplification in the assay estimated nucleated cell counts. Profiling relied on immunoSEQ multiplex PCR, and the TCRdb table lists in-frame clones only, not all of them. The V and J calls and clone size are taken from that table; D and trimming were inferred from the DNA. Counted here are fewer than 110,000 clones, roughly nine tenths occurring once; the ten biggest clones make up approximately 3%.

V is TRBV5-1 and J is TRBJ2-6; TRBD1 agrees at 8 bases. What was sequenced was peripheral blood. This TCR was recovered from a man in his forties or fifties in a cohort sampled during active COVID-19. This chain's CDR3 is CASSLAGHRGESSGANVLTF. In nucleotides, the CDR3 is TGCGCCAGCAGCTTGGCGGGTCACAGGGGGGAGAGCTCTGGGGCCAACGTCCTGACTTTC.